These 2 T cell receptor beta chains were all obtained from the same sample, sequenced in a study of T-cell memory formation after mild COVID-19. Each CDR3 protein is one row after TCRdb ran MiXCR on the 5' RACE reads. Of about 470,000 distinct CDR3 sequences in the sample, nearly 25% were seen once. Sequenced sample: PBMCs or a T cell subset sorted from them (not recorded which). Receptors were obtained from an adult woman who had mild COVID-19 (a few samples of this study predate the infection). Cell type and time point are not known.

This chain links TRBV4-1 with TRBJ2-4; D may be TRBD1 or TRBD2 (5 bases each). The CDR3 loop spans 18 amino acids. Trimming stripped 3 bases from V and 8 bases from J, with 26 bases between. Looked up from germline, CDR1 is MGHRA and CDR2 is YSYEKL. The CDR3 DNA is TGCGCCAGCAGCCACCCTGGGAGTTGGGGCGCGGTGTCGGACATTCAGTACTTC. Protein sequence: CASSHPGSWGAVSDIQYF.

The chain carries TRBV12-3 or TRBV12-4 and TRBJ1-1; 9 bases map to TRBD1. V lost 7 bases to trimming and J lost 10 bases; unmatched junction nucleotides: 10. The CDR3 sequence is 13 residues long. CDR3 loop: CASILTGGLTAFF. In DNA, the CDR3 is TGTGCCAGCATTTTGACAGGGGGGCTCACAGCTTTCTTT.